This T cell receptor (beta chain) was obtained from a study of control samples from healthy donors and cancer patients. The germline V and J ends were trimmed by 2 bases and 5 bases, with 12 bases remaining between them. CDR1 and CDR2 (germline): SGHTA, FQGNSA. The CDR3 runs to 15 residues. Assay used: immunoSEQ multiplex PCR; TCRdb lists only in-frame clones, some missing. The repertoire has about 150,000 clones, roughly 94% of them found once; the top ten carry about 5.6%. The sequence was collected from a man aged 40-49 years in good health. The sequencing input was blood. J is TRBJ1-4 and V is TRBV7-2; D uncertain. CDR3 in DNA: TGTGCCAGCAGCTTAACCCCCTCCTCGAATGAAAAACTGTTTTTT. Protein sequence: CASSLTPSSNEKLFF.